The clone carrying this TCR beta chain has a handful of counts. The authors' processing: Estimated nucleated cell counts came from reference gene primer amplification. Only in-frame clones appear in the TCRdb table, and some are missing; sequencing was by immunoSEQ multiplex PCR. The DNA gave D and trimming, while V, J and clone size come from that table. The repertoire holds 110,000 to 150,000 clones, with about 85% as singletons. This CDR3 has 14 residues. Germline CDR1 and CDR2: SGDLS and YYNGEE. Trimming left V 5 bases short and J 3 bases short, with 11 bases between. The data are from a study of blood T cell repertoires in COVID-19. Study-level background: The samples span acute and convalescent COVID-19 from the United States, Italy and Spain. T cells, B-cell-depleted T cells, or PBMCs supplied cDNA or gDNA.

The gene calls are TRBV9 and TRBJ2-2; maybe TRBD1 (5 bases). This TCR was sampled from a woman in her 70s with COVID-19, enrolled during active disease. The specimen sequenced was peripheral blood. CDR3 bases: TGTGCCAGCAGAGACGACAGCTACACCGGGGAGCTGTTTTTT. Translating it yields CASRDDSYTGELFF.